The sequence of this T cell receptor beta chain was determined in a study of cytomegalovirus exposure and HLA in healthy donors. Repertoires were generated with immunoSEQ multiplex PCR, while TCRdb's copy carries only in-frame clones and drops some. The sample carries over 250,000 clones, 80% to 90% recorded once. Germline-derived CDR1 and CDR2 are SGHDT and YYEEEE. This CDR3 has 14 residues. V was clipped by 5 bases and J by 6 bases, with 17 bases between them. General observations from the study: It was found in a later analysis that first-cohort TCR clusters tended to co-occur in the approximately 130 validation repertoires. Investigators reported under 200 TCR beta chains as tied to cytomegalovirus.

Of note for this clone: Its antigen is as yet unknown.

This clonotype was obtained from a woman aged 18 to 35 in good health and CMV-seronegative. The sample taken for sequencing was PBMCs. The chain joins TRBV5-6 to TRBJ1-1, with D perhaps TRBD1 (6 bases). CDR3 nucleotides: TGTGCCAGCAGTCCCGGGACACCCGAGGCTGAAGCTTTCTTT. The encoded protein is CASSPGTPEAEAFF.